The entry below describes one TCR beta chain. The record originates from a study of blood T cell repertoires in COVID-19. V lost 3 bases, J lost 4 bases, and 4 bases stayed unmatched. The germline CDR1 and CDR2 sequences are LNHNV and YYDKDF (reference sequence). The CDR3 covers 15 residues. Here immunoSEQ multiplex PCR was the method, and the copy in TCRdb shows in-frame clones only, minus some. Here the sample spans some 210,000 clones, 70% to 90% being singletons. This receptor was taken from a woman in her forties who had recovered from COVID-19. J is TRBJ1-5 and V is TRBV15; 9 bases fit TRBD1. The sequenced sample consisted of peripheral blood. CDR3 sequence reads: CATSRAGTGNQPQHF. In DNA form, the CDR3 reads TGTGCCACCAGCAGGGCTGGGACAGGGAATCAGCCCCAGCATTTT.